A single T cell receptor beta chain is shown here with its context. Its target antigen remains unknown. Base qualities are not recorded, but no much larger clone differs from it by a single base. Using the deep immunoSEQ assay, multiplex PCR amplified TCR CDR3 regions from genomic DNA. Extracted genomic DNA from each cell subset was distributed evenly across all wells of several immunoSEQ 96-well plates, and each plate was treated as a replicate. Each replicate PCR for sorted subsets received about 200 ng genomic DNA, equal to about 30,000 T cell genomes. Purified libraries were quantified with a Qubit 3.0 fluorometer, sized on a Bioanalyzer 2100, and re-quantified with the KAPA Library Quantification kit. Every immunoSEQ 96-well plate was sequenced on a separate single-read 150-cycle Illumina NextSeq 550 flow cell. In the source study's methods: The immunoSEQ output contained only junctional sequences without quality scores, so filtering could not match that applied to full-length reads. To assign V/J genes and CDR3, sequences were annotated using PyIR, a Python wrapper for IgBLAST v1.9, with IMGT germline references. Reads were filtered out if the reads had weak V/J assignments (E-value above 1e-6), no CDR3, stop codons, out-of-frame junctions, or ambiguous translated residues. V3J clonotypes were defined by identical inferred V gene, J gene, and CDR3 amino acid sequence. To compute the percentage overlap between repertoires, the number of shared unique clonotypes was divided by the size of the smaller repertoire. Repertoire richness was assessed with RTK rarefaction, the Chao1 estimator, and Recon v2.1 estimates of unobserved clonotypes. Generation probabilities were computed with OLGA for all TCRbeta clonotypes obtained by the gDNA method from several donors. TCRdb took over this immuneACCESS table, retaining in-frame rearrangements with V and J assigned. Such tables are incomplete; in checked studies, under half of the missing clones stem from an unresolved V gene, and the remainder is unexplained. That table supplies the V and J calls and clone size; D and trimming were determined from the DNA. Present in this sample are around 1.5 million clones, nearly 99% of which were seen just once. The ten largest clones take up around 0.45% of the sample.

The cysteine opens and the phenylalanine closes a CDR3 of 16 amino acids. The sequence is cut down to CDR3 DNA, 48 bases in frame from base 1. The germline V gene (reference sequence) supplies CDR1 SGHNT and CDR2 YYREEE. Here V drops 0 bases and J drops 5 bases, and the junction holds 10 bases not matched to any gene. This specimen belongs to a study of shared clonotypes between healthy human individuals (TCRdb year 2020). In terms of the full investigation: Two women and three men aged 18 to 49 years were included in the cohort. Per donor, three plates each were used for CD4 naive and CD4 memory, two for CD8 naive, and one for CD8 memory. To estimate repertoire size and how much clonotype sharing occurs between individuals, the study deeply sequenced the blood TCR repertoires of about five healthy adults. Libraries were prepared and TCR repertoires were sequenced by different laboratories using diverse techniques, in order to increase sequencing depth and limit assay-specific biases. Each donor's leukapheresis produced roughly between roughly 0.85 and 10 billion PBMCs. Broad study findings and their caveats: Pairwise subsampling led to the expectation that sequencing depth would affect the degree of clonotype sharing among donors. Larger estimated clonotype richness was generally found for naive subsets than for memory subsets. Sampling was restricted to blood, and TCR repertoires in tissues likely differ from the TCR repertoires found in blood. Approximately 4.8% of naive CD4, around 4% of naive CD8, around 2.3% of memory CD4, and less than 0.45% of memory CD8 clonotypes were shared across a few donors. Rarefaction of sorted-subset datasets indicated incomplete sequencing despite the large sequencing depth. Compared with non-shared clonotypes, the clonotypes found in all four sorted-subset donors had higher generation probabilities. Because the study included a small number of donors, the genetic and exposure-history diversity represented was limited.

The donors were healthy, HIV-negative adults who had no recently reported acute infections or vaccinations. Every donor was a Caucasian adult living in Nashville, Tennessee, USA. CD4+ T cells were enriched through magnetic negative selection, after which naive cells were positively selected on CD45RA and the remaining negative fraction served as the memory subset. Blood was collected by leukapheresis, and PBMCs were isolated by Ficoll-Histopaque density gradient centrifugation and then cryopreserved in liquid nitrogen vapor phase. Analytical flow cytometry was used to check the purity and quantity of every magnetically sorted T cell population. Each sorted fraction had its genomic DNA isolated and then quantified by UV absorbance on a Nanodrop 2000c.

The receptor comes from a man aged 30-40 years in good health. The sequence links TRBV5-4 to TRBJ2-5, with 7 bases in between that match TRBD2. Sequences were obtained from naive CD4+ T cells sorted from blood. This specimen's cell subset or site label, interpreted: CD45RA+ positively selected. The DNA reads TGTGCCAGCAGCTTGGTTGGCGGGAGAGGATCTGAGACCCAGTACTTC. It is translated as CASSLVGGRGSETQYF.